A selection of T cell receptor beta chains follows, all from one sample in a study of T cells in localized non-small cell lung cancer. Using immunoSEQ multiplex PCR, the repertoire was profiled, and TCRdb retains in-frame clones only, with some absent. Seen here are about 43,000 clones, over 75% observed once, and the top ten hold over 9.5%. The sequencing used PBMCs, collected before any cancer treatment. The receptor set was obtained from a woman between 35 and 70 years old with stage II lung adenocarcinoma. Each CDR3 is given with its conserved first and last residue. Each record gives: J gene, V gene, D gene, clone size, CDR3 DNA, CDR3 protein. The D gene is left open where the match is weak. The size entry is marked missing in some rows and otherwise reads once, few, many or a size class.

j_gene: TRBJ2-7; v_gene: TRBV4-2; d_gene: NA; abundance: NA; CDR3nt: TGTGCCAGCAGCCAAGAAAGGGGGTTCTACGAGCAGTACTTC; CDR3aa: CASSQERGFYEQYF
j_gene: TRBJ1-5; v_gene: TRBV27; d_gene: NA; abundance: NA; CDR3nt: TGTGCCAGCGGAAGAATTCAGCCCCAGCATTTT; CDR3aa: CASGRIQPQHF
j_gene: TRBJ1-2; v_gene: TRBV5-6; d_gene: TRBD1; abundance: NA; CDR3nt: TGTGCCAGCAGCTTGCAGGGGGGGAGCTATGGCTACACCTTC; CDR3aa: CASSLQGGSYGYTF
j_gene: TRBJ1-2; v_gene: TRBV2; d_gene: NA; abundance: NA; CDR3nt: TGTGCCAGCAGTGATACCGGGATGGGCAGGAATGGCTACACCTTC; CDR3aa: CASSDTGMGRNGYTF
j_gene: TRBJ1-2; v_gene: TRBV19; d_gene: NA; abundance: NA; CDR3nt: TGTGCCAGTAGTATCGGTCGGAATAACTATGGCTACACCTTC; CDR3aa: CASSIGRNNYGYTF
j_gene: TRBJ1-3; v_gene: TRBV19; d_gene: NA; abundance: once; CDR3nt: TGTGCCAGTAGTATAGGGCAGAGCCCTGGAAACACCATATATTTT; CDR3aa: CASSIGQSPGNTIYF
j_gene: TRBJ1-2; v_gene: TRBV29-1; d_gene: NA; abundance: NA; CDR3nt: TGCAGCGTCGACCGCGGGGCTGGCTACACCTTC; CDR3aa: CSVDRGAGYTF
j_gene: TRBJ2-1; v_gene: TRBV7-6; d_gene: TRBD2; abundance: NA; CDR3nt: TGTGCCAGCAGCTTAGCCTCTAGCGGGGTGTTTGGCAATGAGCAGTTCTTC; CDR3aa: CASSLASSGVFGNEQFF
j_gene: TRBJ2-3; v_gene: TRBV7-9; d_gene: NA; abundance: NA; CDR3nt: TGTGCCAGCAGCTCCTCAATCGGGGGTGGCACAGATACGCAGTATTTT; CDR3aa: CASSSSIGGGTDTQYF
j_gene: TRBJ1-1; v_gene: TRBV7-9; d_gene: TRBD1; abundance: NA; CDR3nt: TGTGCCAGCAGCCCCCAGACAGGGGATTGGACTATTGGGGCTTTCTTT; CDR3aa: CASSPQTGDWTIGAFF
j_gene: TRBJ2-7; v_gene: TRBV6-5; d_gene: TRBD2; abundance: NA; CDR3nt: TGTGCCAGCAGCCAGACTAGCGGGAGGACGGGCGAGCAGTACTTC; CDR3aa: CASSQTSGRTGEQYF
j_gene: TRBJ1-1; v_gene: TRBV6-5; d_gene: TRBD1; abundance: NA; CDR3nt: TGTGCCAGCACCTCAGGGGGCGGAATCACTGAAGCTTTCTTT; CDR3aa: CASTSGGGITEAFF
j_gene: TRBJ1-2; v_gene: TRBV6-5; d_gene: TRBD1; abundance: NA; CDR3nt: TGTGCCAGCAGTTACTCGGGGACAGGACTAGAGGATGGCTACACCTTC; CDR3aa: CASSYSGTGLEDGYTF
j_gene: TRBJ1-2; v_gene: TRBV29-1; d_gene: NA; abundance: NA; CDR3nt: TGCAGCGTTGGAGAGGCCCACCAACAGGGAAACTATGGCTACACCTTC; CDR3aa: CSVGEAHQQGNYGYTF
j_gene: TRBJ1-4; v_gene: TRBV6-5; d_gene: NA; abundance: NA; CDR3nt: TGTGCCAGCAGTTACAGGAGGTCAACTAATGAAAAACTGTTTTTT; CDR3aa: CASSYRRSTNEKLFF
j_gene: TRBJ1-3; v_gene: TRBV29-1; d_gene: NA; abundance: NA; CDR3nt: TGCAGCGTTGAAGCACCTGGAAACACCATATATTTT; CDR3aa: CSVEAPGNTIYF
j_gene: TRBJ2-6; v_gene: TRBV7-9; d_gene: NA; abundance: NA; CDR3nt: TGTGCCAGCAGCGCCCGTGGGGCTGGGGCCAACGTCCTGACTTTC; CDR3aa: CASSARGAGANVLTF
j_gene: TRBJ1-6; v_gene: TRBV5-1; d_gene: NA; abundance: NA; CDR3nt: TGCGCCAGCAGCTCGGGAACCGTAGGGGGTTCACCCCTCCACTTT; CDR3aa: CASSSGTVGGSPLHF
j_gene: TRBJ2-2; v_gene: TRBV5-1; d_gene: NA; abundance: NA; CDR3nt: TGCGCCAGCAGCCCCGAGAACACCGGGGAGCTGTTTTTT; CDR3aa: CASSPENTGELFF
j_gene: TRBJ2-6; v_gene: TRBV7-3; d_gene: TRBD1; abundance: NA; CDR3nt: TGTGCCAGCAGCTTAAATCCAGGGGGTACTTCAGGGGCCAACGTCCTGACTTTC; CDR3aa: CASSLNPGGTSGANVLTF
j_gene: TRBJ2-3; v_gene: TRBV6-1; d_gene: NA; abundance: NA; CDR3nt: TGTGCCAGCCGGTGGGGAAGCACAGATACGCAGTATTTT; CDR3aa: CASRWGSTDTQYF
j_gene: TRBJ2-7; v_gene: TRBV6-1; d_gene: NA; abundance: NA; CDR3nt: TGTGCCAGCCGGGGGGCTTCCTACGAGCAGTACTTC; CDR3aa: CASRGASYEQYF
j_gene: TRBJ2-1; v_gene: TRBV5-1; d_gene: TRBD2; abundance: NA; CDR3nt: TGCGCCAGCAGGCCCGAAGCGGGGAGGTCCTACAATGAGCAGTTCTTC; CDR3aa: CASRPEAGRSYNEQFF
j_gene: TRBJ2-1; v_gene: TRBV5-4; d_gene: TRBD2; abundance: NA; CDR3nt: TGTGCCAGCAGCTTGGGACCTCTTAGCGGGAGGGGGAATGAGCAGTTCTTC; CDR3aa: CASSLGPLSGRGNEQFF
j_gene: TRBJ1-5; v_gene: TRBV28; d_gene: NA; abundance: NA; CDR3nt: TGTGCCAGCACCCCAAGGGGGACTTCGCAGCCCCAGCATTTT; CDR3aa: CASTPRGTSQPQHF
j_gene: TRBJ2-5; v_gene: TRBV11-2; d_gene: TRBD2; abundance: NA; CDR3nt: TGTGCCAGCAGCCCGGAGAGGACTAGCTTAGGAGAGACCCAGTACTTC; CDR3aa: CASSPERTSLGETQYF
j_gene: TRBJ2-1; v_gene: TRBV7-2; d_gene: NA; abundance: NA; CDR3nt: TGTGCCAGCAGCTTAGTTCAATACAATGAGCAGTTCTTC; CDR3aa: CASSLVQYNEQFF
j_gene: TRBJ2-2; v_gene: TRBV4-2; d_gene: TRBD2; abundance: NA; CDR3nt: TGTGCCAGCAGCCACCAAACTAGCGGGGGGACCGGGGAGCTGTTTTTT; CDR3aa: CASSHQTSGGTGELFF
j_gene: TRBJ1-2; v_gene: TRBV7-9; d_gene: TRBD1; abundance: NA; CDR3nt: TGTGCCAGCAGCTTAGACCGGACAGGGCATGGCTACACCTTC; CDR3aa: CASSLDRTGHGYTF
j_gene: TRBJ2-1; v_gene: TRBV5-6; d_gene: TRBD2; abundance: NA; CDR3nt: TGTGCCAGCAGCTTGTTCGGGACTAGCTTCTCCTACAATGAGCAGTTCTTC; CDR3aa: CASSLFGTSFSYNEQFF
j_gene: TRBJ2-3; v_gene: TRBV7-8; d_gene: NA; abundance: NA; CDR3nt: TGTGCCAGCAGCTTACCGGCAGCTAGCACAGATACGCAGTATTTT; CDR3aa: CASSLPAASTDTQYF
j_gene: TRBJ2-7; v_gene: TRBV5-1; d_gene: TRBD1; abundance: NA; CDR3nt: TGCGCCAGCAGCCCTCAACCTGGACAGGGCAAGTACGAGCAGTACTTC; CDR3aa: CASSPQPGQGKYEQYF
j_gene: TRBJ1-3; v_gene: TRBV6-1; d_gene: NA; abundance: NA; CDR3nt: TGTGCCAGCAGTATGAGGACCGAGCCTGGAAACACCATATATTTT; CDR3aa: CASSMRTEPGNTIYF
j_gene: TRBJ1-1; v_gene: TRBV5-1; d_gene: TRBD1; abundance: NA; CDR3nt: TGCGCCAGCAGCCCGACCGGGACAGGCAACACTGAAGCTTTCTTT; CDR3aa: CASSPTGTGNTEAFF
j_gene: TRBJ1-1; v_gene: TRBV6-6; d_gene: NA; abundance: NA; CDR3nt: TGTGCCAGCAGCCCCACGGGGAACACTGAAGCTTTCTTT; CDR3aa: CASSPTGNTEAFF
j_gene: TRBJ2-5; v_gene: TRBV7-2; d_gene: NA; abundance: NA; CDR3nt: TGTGCCAGCAGCTTAGCGCCCGGGAGAGTGGAGACCCAGTACTTC; CDR3aa: CASSLAPGRVETQYF
j_gene: TRBJ1-5; v_gene: TRBV28; d_gene: NA; abundance: NA; CDR3nt: TGTGCCAGCAGTCTCTTGGGCTTGGGAAGGGACTATAATCAGCCCCAGCATTTT; CDR3aa: CASSLLGLGRDYNQPQHF
j_gene: TRBJ1-5; v_gene: TRBV5-8; d_gene: NA; abundance: NA; CDR3nt: TGTGCCAGCAGCTTGCTTTCCTCCTCACAGCATTTT; CDR3aa: CASSLLSSSQHF
j_gene: TRBJ1-5; v_gene: TRBV11-2; d_gene: NA; abundance: NA; CDR3nt: TGTGCCAGCAGCTTGCGCAGGGGCGGCAATCAGCCCCAGCATTTT; CDR3aa: CASSLRRGGNQPQHF
j_gene: TRBJ2-7; v_gene: TRBV11-3; d_gene: NA; abundance: NA; CDR3nt: TGTGCCAGCAGCCACGGGGGAGGAAACTACGAGCAGTACTTC; CDR3aa: CASSHGGGNYEQYF
j_gene: TRBJ1-1; v_gene: TRBV5-1; d_gene: TRBD1; abundance: NA; CDR3nt: TGCGCCAGCAGCTTCAGCGGACAGGGTGGGTTGAACACTGAAGCTTTCTTT; CDR3aa: CASSFSGQGGLNTEAFF
j_gene: TRBJ1-6; v_gene: TRBV19; d_gene: NA; abundance: NA; CDR3nt: TGTGCCACCATTGGGCAAGGGTCATCACCCCTCCACTTT; CDR3aa: CATIGQGSSPLHF
j_gene: TRBJ1-5; v_gene: TRBV19; d_gene: TRBD1; abundance: NA; CDR3nt: TGTGCCAGTAGTACCCGGACAGGGGTGTTCAATCAGCCCCAGCATTTT; CDR3aa: CASSTRTGVFNQPQHF
j_gene: TRBJ2-2; v_gene: TRBV7-6; d_gene: NA; abundance: NA; CDR3nt: TGTGCCAGCAGCTTAGCCCCCTTGGGGGGCGACACCGGGGAGCTGTTTTTT; CDR3aa: CASSLAPLGGDTGELFF
j_gene: TRBJ2-3; v_gene: TRBV6-6; d_gene: NA; abundance: NA; CDR3nt: TGTGCCAGCAGTTACTCGGGCCGGGGAACAGATACGCAGTATTTT; CDR3aa: CASSYSGRGTDTQYF
j_gene: TRBJ1-4; v_gene: TRBV18; d_gene: NA; abundance: NA; CDR3nt: TGTGCCAGCTCACCGAATATCAGGACCCCGGATGAAAAACTGTTTTTT; CDR3aa: CASSPNIRTPDEKLFF
j_gene: TRBJ2-3; v_gene: TRBV15; d_gene: NA; abundance: NA; CDR3nt: TGTGCCACCAGCAGAGGGAACGGCTACACAGATACGCAGTATTTT; CDR3aa: CATSRGNGYTDTQYF
j_gene: TRBJ2-7; v_gene: TRBV7-8; d_gene: NA; abundance: NA; CDR3nt: TGTGCCAGCAGCTTAGCGACTATGTACGAGCAGTACTTC; CDR3aa: CASSLATMYEQYF
j_gene: TRBJ2-7; v_gene: TRBV11-2; d_gene: NA; abundance: few; CDR3nt: TGTGCCAGCAGCCTCCAAGAGCAGTACTTC; CDR3aa: CASSLQEQYF
j_gene: TRBJ1-1; v_gene: TRBV7-8; d_gene: NA; abundance: NA; CDR3nt: TGTGCCAGCAGCTTAAGGGGGAACACTGAAGCTTTCTTT; CDR3aa: CASSLRGNTEAFF
j_gene: TRBJ1-1; v_gene: TRBV5-1; d_gene: NA; abundance: few; CDR3nt: TGCGCCAGCAGTCCCGGGACCCAGGTTTCCGGCACTGAAGCTTTCTTT; CDR3aa: CASSPGTQVSGTEAFF
j_gene: TRBJ2-5; v_gene: TRBV21-1; d_gene: NA; abundance: NA; CDR3nt: TGTGCCAGCAGCCCCATACGTAAAGAGACCCAGTACTTC; CDR3aa: CASSPIRKETQYF
j_gene: TRBJ1-1; v_gene: TRBV4-1; d_gene: TRBD1; abundance: few; CDR3nt: TGCGCCAGCAGCCAATACGGGACAGGGACGAACACTGAAGCTTTCTTT; CDR3aa: CASSQYGTGTNTEAFF